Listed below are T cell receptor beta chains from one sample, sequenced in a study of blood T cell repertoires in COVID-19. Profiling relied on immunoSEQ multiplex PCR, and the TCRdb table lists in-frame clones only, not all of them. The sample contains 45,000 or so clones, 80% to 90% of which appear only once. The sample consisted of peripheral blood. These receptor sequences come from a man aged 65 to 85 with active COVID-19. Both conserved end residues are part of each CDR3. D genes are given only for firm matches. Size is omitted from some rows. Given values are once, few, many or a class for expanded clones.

TGTGCCAGCAGTTCGCGCAAGACCTCCAGGGGGTATGGCTACACCTTC | CASSSRKTSRGYGYTF | TRBV28 | NA | TRBJ1-2 | TRBD1
TGCGCCAGCAGCTTGGAAGGGGACAGTGAAGCTTTCTTT | CASSLEGDSEAFF | TRBV5-1 | NA | TRBJ1-1 | TRBD1
TGTGCCAGCAGCCTTGTGACTAGCGGGGGGTCTGAGCAGTACTTC | CASSLVTSGGSEQYF | TRBV3-1/TRBV3-2 | NA | TRBJ2-7 | TRBD2
TGCAGCGTTACCGCGACAGGGGTTAACTATGGCTACACCTTC | CSVTATGVNYGYTF | TRBV29-1 | once | TRBJ1-2 | TRBD1
TGCAGCGTTCGACAGGGGGCGGGAGAGACCCAGTACTTC | CSVRQGAGETQYF | TRBV29-1 | once | TRBJ2-5 | TRBD1
TGTGCCAGCACCGGGGGTAATGAAAAACTGTTTTTT | CASTGGNEKLFF | TRBV28 | NA | TRBJ1-4 | NA
TGTGCCAGCAGCCAACCGGGAGCCGATCAAGAGACCCAGTACTTC | CASSQPGADQETQYF | TRBV3-1/TRBV3-2 | NA | TRBJ2-5 | NA
TGTGCCAGCAGGTCATCAGGGGGCGCGTACGAGCAGTACTTC | CASRSSGGAYEQYF | TRBV7-2 | NA | TRBJ2-7 | TRBD1
TGCGCCAGCAGCTTACAGGGGGGTGGAAACACCATATATTTT | CASSLQGGGNTIYF | TRBV5-1 | NA | TRBJ1-3 | TRBD1
TGTGCCAGCACCCTGGGACAGAATAACTATGGCTACACCTTC | CASTLGQNNYGYTF | TRBV6-5 | NA | TRBJ1-2 | TRBD1
TGTGCCAGCAGCGAGGGACAGGGATACCCCTATAATTCACCCCTCCACTTT | CASSEGQGYPYNSPLHF | TRBV9 | NA | TRBJ1-6 | TRBD1
TGCGCCAGCAGCCCCCTGGCGGGGGGTTACGAGCAGTACTTC | CASSPLAGGYEQYF | TRBV4-3 | NA | TRBJ2-7 | TRBD2
TGTGCCAGCAGTTGGCGAGGACAGGGGGTTTCCTACGAGCAGTACTTC | CASSWRGQGVSYEQYF | TRBV27 | NA | TRBJ2-7 | TRBD1
TGTGCCAGCAGCTTGAGGGGACTAGCGGCTTACGAGCAGTACTTC | CASSLRGLAAYEQYF | TRBV5-8 | NA | TRBJ2-7 | TRBD2
TGTGCCAGCACCTCCGACAGGGGGGGGGCCGAAGCCCAGCATTTT | CASTSDRGGAEAQHF | TRBV6-5 | NA | TRBJ1-5 | TRBD1
TGTGCCAGCCAATGGGAGGGCACCGGGGAGCTGTTTTTT | CASQWEGTGELFF | TRBV3-1/TRBV3-2 | NA | TRBJ2-2 | TRBD2
TGTGCCAGCAGCCAGGGATTAGCAGATACGCAGTATTTT | CASSQGLADTQYF | TRBV7-9 | NA | TRBJ2-3 | NA
TGTGCCAGCAGCCAAGGGTCTATCCGGGTGCAGTTCTTC | CASSQGSIRVQFF | TRBV3-1/TRBV3-2 | NA | TRBJ2-1 | NA
TGCGCCAGCAGCGTAGAGGGACAGGGCACTGAAGCTTTCTTT | CASSVEGQGTEAFF | TRBV5-1 | NA | TRBJ1-1 | TRBD1
TGCGCCAGCATGGGGGGGTTTGAGAACTACGAGCAGTACTTC | CASMGGFENYEQYF | TRBV5-1 | NA | TRBJ2-7 | TRBD2
TGTGCCAGCAGCTCGGGACAGGGGAGCAATCAGCCCCAGCATTTT | CASSSGQGSNQPQHF | TRBV11-2 | NA | TRBJ1-5 | TRBD1
TGTGCCAGCAGCGCGACCTACGAGCAGTACTTC | CASSATYEQYF | TRBV3-1/TRBV3-2 | NA | TRBJ2-7 | NA
TGTGCCAGCAGTCCAAGTCGGCAGGGACTTGAAAAACTGTTTTTT | CASSPSRQGLEKLFF | TRBV6-5 | NA | TRBJ1-4 | NA
TGTGCCAGCAGTGAAGCTCAGGGCCCAGGGGGCCGGGTTAGCAATCAGCCCCAGCATTTT | CASSEAQGPGGRVSNQPQHF | TRBV2 | NA | TRBJ1-5 | TRBD1
TGTGCCAGCTACAGGGTCATGAACACTGAAGCTTTCTTT | CASYRVMNTEAFF | TRBV2 | once | TRBJ1-1 | NA